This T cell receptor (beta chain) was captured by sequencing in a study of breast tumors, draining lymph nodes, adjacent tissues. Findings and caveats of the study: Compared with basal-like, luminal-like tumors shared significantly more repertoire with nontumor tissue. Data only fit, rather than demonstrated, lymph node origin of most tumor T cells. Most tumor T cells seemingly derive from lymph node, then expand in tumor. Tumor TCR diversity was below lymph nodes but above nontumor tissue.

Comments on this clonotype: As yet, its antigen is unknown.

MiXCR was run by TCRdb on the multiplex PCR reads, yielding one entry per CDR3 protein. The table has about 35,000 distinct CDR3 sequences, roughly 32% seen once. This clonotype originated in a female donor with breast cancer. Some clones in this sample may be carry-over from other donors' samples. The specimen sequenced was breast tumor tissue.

CDR3 loop: CASSPRTTYEQYF. The CDR3 DNA is TGTGCCAGCTCACCAAGGACGACCTACGAGCAGTACTTC. This chain connects TRBV18 to TRBJ2-7; D not certain. V was pared by 2 bases and J by 2 bases, with 7 bases between. In germline, CDR1 is KGHSH, CDR2 LQKENI. The CDR3 covers 13 residues.